Listed below are T cell receptor beta chains from one sample, sequenced in a study of blood T cell repertoires in COVID-19. Data came from immunoSEQ multiplex PCR; TCRdb stores just in-frame clones and leaves some out. The data contain fewer than 110,000 clones, around nine tenths of them seen just once; the ten biggest clones take up less than 1.5%. Sequencing was done on a sample of peripheral blood. The receptors were sampled from a young woman with acute or convalescent COVID-19. Both conserved end residues are part of each CDR3. The D gene is left open where the match is weak. A clone size is listed for some rows: how often the clone was seen (once, few, many), or a class if it is expanded.

j_call: TRBJ1-2; d_call: .; v_call: TRBV28; clone_size: .; cdr3_aa: CASSPTSSPSGYTF; cdr3_nt: TGTGCCAGCAGTCCTACCTCCTCTCCGAGTGGCTACACCTTC
j_call: TRBJ1-1; d_call: .; v_call: TRBV19; clone_size: .; cdr3_aa: CASATGFGSDTEAFF; cdr3_nt: TGTGCCAGTGCTACAGGGTTCGGATCGGACACTGAAGCTTTCTTT
j_call: TRBJ2-1; d_call: TRBD2; v_call: TRBV19; clone_size: .; cdr3_aa: CASSISSGSVHGQFF; cdr3_nt: TGTGCCAGTAGTATTTCTAGCGGGAGTGTTCATGGGCAGTTCTTC
j_call: TRBJ2-2; d_call: .; v_call: TRBV19; clone_size: .; cdr3_aa: CASSIGSGNTGELFF; cdr3_nt: TGTGCCAGTAGTATTGGTAGCGGGAACACCGGGGAGCTGTTTTTT
j_call: TRBJ1-1; d_call: .; v_call: TRBV5-5; clone_size: .; cdr3_aa: CASSLATATEAFF; cdr3_nt: TGTGCCAGCAGCTTGGCTACAGCCACTGAAGCTTTCTTT
j_call: TRBJ1-2; d_call: .; v_call: TRBV6-2/TRBV6-3; clone_size: .; cdr3_aa: CASNPRRSVYGYTF; cdr3_nt: TGTGCCAGCAACCCCAGACGGAGCGTATATGGCTACACCTTC
j_call: TRBJ1-2; d_call: .; v_call: TRBV27; clone_size: .; cdr3_aa: CASTQRGGQGGYTF; cdr3_nt: TGTGCCAGCACCCAACGCGGCGGTCAAGGTGGCTACACCTTC
j_call: TRBJ2-5; d_call: .; v_call: TRBV10-3; clone_size: once; cdr3_aa: CAITTGPQETQYF; cdr3_nt: TGTGCCATCACCACAGGGCCCCAAGAGACCCAGTACTTC
j_call: TRBJ2-2; d_call: TRBD2; v_call: TRBV6-2/TRBV6-3; clone_size: once; cdr3_aa: CASSYGGLAINTGELFF; cdr3_nt: TGTGCCAGCAGTTACGGGGGACTAGCGATAAACACCGGGGAGCTGTTTTTT
j_call: TRBJ1-1; d_call: TRBD1; v_call: TRBV4-2; clone_size: .; cdr3_aa: CASSQDRDRAFF; cdr3_nt: TGTGCCAGCAGCCAGGACAGGGACAGGGCTTTCTTT
j_call: TRBJ1-2; d_call: TRBD1; v_call: TRBV9; clone_size: .; cdr3_aa: CASSVDKQTGARNYGYTF; cdr3_nt: TGTGCCAGCAGCGTAGATAAACAGACAGGGGCGAGAAACTATGGCTACACCTTC
j_call: TRBJ1-1; d_call: .; v_call: TRBV11-2; clone_size: once; cdr3_aa: CASSFRANTEAFF; cdr3_nt: TGTGCCAGCAGCTTCAGGGCGAACACTGAAGCTTTCTTT
j_call: TRBJ1-3; d_call: TRBD1; v_call: TRBV19; clone_size: .; cdr3_aa: CATMTGRFGNTIYF; cdr3_nt: TGTGCCACCATGACAGGGAGGTTTGGAAACACCATATATTTT
j_call: TRBJ2-5; d_call: TRBD1; v_call: TRBV5-1; clone_size: .; cdr3_aa: CASSLGPGTGGQTQYF; cdr3_nt: TGCGCCAGCAGCTTGGGCCCCGGGACAGGGGGCCAGACCCAGTACTTC
j_call: TRBJ2-1; d_call: TRBD2; v_call: TRBV6-5; clone_size: .; cdr3_aa: CASGSTSGRYNEQFF; cdr3_nt: TGTGCCAGCGGCTCAACTAGCGGGAGATACAATGAGCAGTTCTTC
j_call: TRBJ1-4; d_call: TRBD1; v_call: TRBV28; clone_size: .; cdr3_aa: CASSRTGGYEKLFF; cdr3_nt: TGTGCCAGCAGCCGGACAGGGGGCTATGAAAAACTGTTTTTT
j_call: TRBJ1-2; d_call: .; v_call: TRBV4-3; clone_size: .; cdr3_aa: CASSQGLQGNGYGYTF; cdr3_nt: TGCGCCAGCAGCCAAGGGTTGCAGGGGAACGGATATGGCTACACCTTC
j_call: TRBJ1-2; d_call: TRBD1; v_call: TRBV6-5; clone_size: .; cdr3_aa: CASSYSTRAGGYGYTF; cdr3_nt: TGTGCCAGCAGTTACTCGACCCGGGCAGGGGGCTATGGCTACACCTTC
j_call: TRBJ2-1; d_call: .; v_call: TRBV12-3/TRBV12-4; clone_size: .; cdr3_aa: CASSFDSQFF; cdr3_nt: TGTGCCAGCAGTTTTGACTCCCAGTTCTTC
j_call: TRBJ2-3; d_call: TRBD2; v_call: TRBV11-3; clone_size: once; cdr3_aa: CASSLVGTSGGVRFGTQYF; cdr3_nt: TGTGCCAGCAGCTTAGTTGGGACTAGCGGGGGTGTTCGCTTTGGTACGCAGTATTTT
j_call: TRBJ2-7; d_call: .; v_call: TRBV6-2/TRBV6-3; clone_size: .; cdr3_aa: CASSSRPGGEQYF; cdr3_nt: TGTGCCAGCAGTTCCCGACCCGGAGGGGAGCAGTACTTC
j_call: TRBJ1-3; d_call: TRBD1; v_call: TRBV19; clone_size: .; cdr3_aa: CASSIRQGGSGNTIYF; cdr3_nt: TGTGCCAGTAGTATTCGACAGGGGGGCTCTGGAAACACCATATATTTT
j_call: TRBJ2-5; d_call: TRBD2; v_call: TRBV2; clone_size: .; cdr3_aa: CASSERASGDIQETQYF; cdr3_nt: TGTGCCAGCAGTGAACGTGCTAGCGGGGATATCCAAGAGACCCAGTACTTC
j_call: TRBJ1-4; d_call: TRBD1; v_call: TRBV30; clone_size: .; cdr3_aa: CAWSRGQGDEKLFF; cdr3_nt: TGTGCCTGGAGTCGGGGACAGGGGGATGAAAAACTGTTTTTT
j_call: TRBJ1-2; d_call: .; v_call: TRBV7-2; clone_size: .; cdr3_aa: CASSWSLGAGYGYTF; cdr3_nt: TGTGCCAGCAGCTGGAGTTTGGGGGCTGGCTATGGCTACACCTTC
j_call: TRBJ1-5; d_call: .; v_call: TRBV2; clone_size: .; cdr3_aa: CASRPGTYRGNQPQHF; cdr3_nt: TGTGCCAGTCGCCCGGGGACCTACAGGGGCAATCAGCCCCAGCATTTT